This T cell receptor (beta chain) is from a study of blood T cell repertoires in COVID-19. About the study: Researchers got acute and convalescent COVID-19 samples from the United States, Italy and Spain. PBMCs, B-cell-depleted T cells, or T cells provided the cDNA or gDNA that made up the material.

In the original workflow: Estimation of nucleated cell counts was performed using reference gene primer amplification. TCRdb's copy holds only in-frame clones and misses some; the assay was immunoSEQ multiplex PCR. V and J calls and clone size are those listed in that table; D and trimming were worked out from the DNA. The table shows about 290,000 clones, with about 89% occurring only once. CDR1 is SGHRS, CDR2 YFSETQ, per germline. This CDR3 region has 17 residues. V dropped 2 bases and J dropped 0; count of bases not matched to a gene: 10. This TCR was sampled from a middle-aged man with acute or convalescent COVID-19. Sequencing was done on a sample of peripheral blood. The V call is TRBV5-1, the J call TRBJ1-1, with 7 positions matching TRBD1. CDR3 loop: CASSLQGPSLMNTEAFF. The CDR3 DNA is TGCGCCAGCAGCTTACAGGGGCCCAGCCTTATGAACACTGAAGCTTTCTTT.